Each of the 24 T cell receptor beta chains below was sequenced from the same sample in a study of CD8+CD57+ T cells in acquired aplastic anemia. According to the study, genomic DNA was the template for TCR beta VDJ and CDR3 profiling. From the reads, TCRdb called clonotypes with MiXCR, one entry per CDR3 protein. In the table there are about 68,000 distinct CDR3 sequences, roughly half of which are singletons. Sequencing input: sorted CD4+, CD8+, or CD8+CD57+ T cells (not recorded which) from PBMCs. The receptors were gathered from a human donor in good health, serving as a control.

This clonotype was seen only a few times. One junction end disagrees with the germline gene, perhaps due to a read error. The rearrangement links TRBV29-1 to TRBJ2-7, with 11 bases that match TRBD1. CDR3 length equals 12 residues. Germline V gives CDR1 SQVTM, CDR2 ANQGSEA. The CDR3 is CSVQAGTGGRDF. The DNA of the CDR3 is TGCAGCGTCCAGGCCGGGACAGGGGGGAGAGACTTC.

This clonotype occurred many times. The chain combines TRBV10-3 with TRBJ1-6; D ambiguous. The CDR3 runs 15 residues. The germline V and J ends were trimmed by 10 bases and 2 bases, with 15 bases remaining between them. CDR1 and CDR2 (germline): ENHRY, SYGVKD. The CDR3 sequence is CATNERATYNSPLHF. CDR3 nucleotides: TGTGCCACTAACGAGAGGGCCACCTATAATTCACCCCTCCACTTT.

Concerning this clonotype: The junction differs from germline at one of its ends, possibly a read error. This rearrangement joins TRBV5-1 to TRBJ2-6, with TRBD2 matching 8 bases. The CDR3 length is 17 residues. CDR1 SGHRS and CDR2 YFSETQ come from the germline V gene. This CDR3 reads CASSPASGSSEANVLTF. CDR3 coding DNA: TGCGCCAGCAGCCCGGCTAGCGGGTCCTCTGAGGCCAACGTCCTGACTTTC.

As for this clonotype: An end of the junction does not agree with germline; a read error may underlie this. Written as DNA, the CDR3 is TGTGCCAGCAGCTCAAGCTTGGACCTACCGCGGAATGAGCTGTACTTC. Translating gives CASSSSLDLPRNELYF. The rearrangement links TRBV11-1 to TRBJ2-1, with D unclear. Germline-derived CDR1 and CDR2 are SGHAT and FQDESV (reference sequence). The CDR3 consists of 16 residues. Complete variable domain (other parts from reference TRBV11-1 and TRBJ2-1): EAEVAQSPRYKITEKSQAVAFWCDPISGHATLYWYRQILGQGPELLVQFQDESVVDDSQLPKDRFSAERLKGVDSTLKIQPAELGDSAMYLCASSSSLDLPRNELYFGPGTRLTVL.

The rearrangement links TRBV2 to TRBJ2-2; no definite D call. Germline CDR1 SNHLY, CDR2 FYNNEI. V was clipped by 10 bases and J by 8 bases, with 11 bases between them. The CDR3 sequence is 11 residues long. CDR3 bases: TGTGCCATTGGGCCGCCGGGGGAGCTGTTTTTT. It yields the protein CAIGPPGELFF.

This clonotype has ten or more counts. V and J are TRBV11-2 and TRBJ2-7; D remains ambiguous. Germline assignment: CDR1 SGHAT and CDR2 FQNNGV. Trimming left V 0 bases short and J 6 bases short, with 9 bases between. The CDR3 loop spans 13 amino acids. CDR3 loop: CASSLDWGSEQYF. CDR3 DNA sequence: TGTGCCAGCAGCTTAGATTGGGGTTCCGAGCAGTACTTC.

This clonotype occurred many times. The chain links TRBV14 to TRBJ2-1; no definite D call. The CDR3 is 13 amino acids. Germline CDR1 SGHDN, CDR2 FVKESK. Deletions cut 1 base from V and 2 bases from J, with 3 bases between. This CDR3 is CASSQVAYNEQFF. CDR3 nucleotides: TGTGCCAGCAGCCAAGTAGCCTACAATGAGCAGTTCTTC.

V gene TRBV2 combines with J gene TRBJ2-7; D possibly matches TRBD1 or TRBD2 (6 bases each). CDR1 SNHLY and CDR2 FYNNEI come from the germline V gene. The CDR3 is 12 amino acids. Trimming took 6 bases from V and 7 from J, leaving 13 bases between them. Here the CDR3 reads CASRRGVLEQYF. The CDR3 nucleotides read TGTGCCAGCAGAAGGGGGGTGTTGGAGCAGTACTTC.

The rearrangement joins TRBV5-1 to TRBJ1-2; TRBD1 matches 7 bases. Germline V lookup: CDR1 SGHRS, CDR2 YFSETQ. The trim removed 7 bases at V and 0 bases at J, leaving 9 bases unmatched. CDR3 length: 15 amino acids. The CDR3 DNA reads TGCGCCAGCCGCGAAGGGGACAGAGCTAACTATGGCTACACCTTC. It yields the protein CASREGDRANYGYTF.

This clonotype was seen many times. The chain recombines TRBV7-2 with TRBJ1-1; no clear D gene. The CDR3 length is 13 residues. V dropped 5 bases and J dropped 3 bases, with 10 bases sitting between them. Germline lookup yields CDR1 SGHTA and CDR2 FQGNSA. The CDR3 protein is CASSLGSYTEAFF. The CDR3 coding sequence is TGTGCCAGCAGCCTCGGGTCCTACACTGAAGCTTTCTTT.

Points on this clonotype: It may be a read error: a sequence one base away is much more abundant. The CDR3 sequence is CASSQTNPLSRTGELFF. CDR3 nucleotides: TGCGCCAGCAGCCAGACCAATCCCCTTTCGAGGACCGGGGAGCTGTTTTTT. The chain is built from TRBV4-1 and TRBJ2-2, with no clear D. Trimming took 3 bases from V and 5 from J, leaving 19 bases between them. The CDR3 has 17 amino acids. Germline lookup yields CDR1 MGHRA and CDR2 YSYEKL.

This clonotype was counted once. V is TRBV29-1 and J is TRBJ2-1, with D possibly being TRBD1 (5 bases). CDR1 and CDR2 (germline): SQVTM, ANQGSEA. The CDR3 runs 12 residues. V was shortened by 6 bases and J by 1 base, with 7 bases between the two germline ends. The CDR3 sequence is CSVAGSYNEQFF. The CDR3 region has the DNA TGCAGCGTCGCAGGGTCCTACAATGAGCAGTTCTTC.

This clonotype was seen a handful of times. The germline gene is not matched at one end of the junction; a read error may be the cause. The chain carries TRBV10-3 and TRBJ1-5; D call uncertain. The germline V gene encodes CDR1 ENHRY and CDR2 SYGVKD. The CDR3 has 15 residues. The CDR3 DNA is TGTGCCAGCAGTTTTCTCGGGGATAGCAATCAGCCCCAGCATTTT. Its protein product is CASSFLGDSNQPQHF.

The V call is TRBV20-1, the J call TRBJ2-5; D tentatively fits TRBD1 or TRBD2 (6 bases each). Germline-derived CDR1 and CDR2 are DFQATT and SNEGSKA (reference sequence). With 5 bases removed from V and 4 bases from J, the gap between germline ends came to 14 bases. The CDR3 runs to 13 residues. The CDR3 DNA reads as TGCAGTGCTTTTAAGGGGGGCCGAGAGACCCAGTACTTC. Residues: CSAFKGGRETQYF.

This rearrangement joins TRBV15 to TRBJ1-1; D call uncertain. Germline-derived CDR1 and CDR2 are LNHNV and YYDKDF (reference sequence). V was trimmed by 5 bases and J by 1 base, leaving 11 bases between them. The CDR3 is 14 amino acids. Here the CDR3 DNA reads TGTGCCACCAGCGGCAAGACCGGGAACACTGAAGCTTTCTTT. Its translation: CATSGKTGNTEAFF.

V and J are TRBV24-1 and TRBJ2-1; D could derive from TRBD1 or TRBD2 (6 bases each). The ends were cut back, 4 bases at V and 12 bases at J, with 15 bases in the middle. The germline gives CDR1 KGHDR, CDR2 SFDVKD. CDR3 length equals 13 residues. The CDR3 DNA sequence: TGTGCCACCAGTGAAGAGGGGGGATTGGGGCAGTTCTTC. This encodes CATSEEGGLGQFF.

This clonotype was observed at least ten times. This chain uses TRBV4-1 with TRBJ2-7; D ambiguous. CDR3 size: 13 residues. CDR1 is MGHRA, CDR2 YSYEKL, per germline. V was cut by 1 base and J by 6 bases, with 10 bases left in between. The CDR3 DNA follows: TGCGCCAGCAGCCAAGTGGCAACAGTCGAGCAGTACTTC. It yields the protein CASSQVATVEQYF.

This clonotype is medium-sized (0.01 to 0.1%) by share. This chain links TRBV15 with TRBJ1-1; maybe TRBD1 (5 bases). Germline V gives CDR1 LNHNV, CDR2 YYDKDF (reference sequence). CDR3 size: 15 residues. Trimming removed 2 bases from V and 1 base from J, with 11 bases in between. CDR3: CATSRPLGENTEAFF. The CDR3 nucleotides read TGTGCCACCAGCAGACCCCTGGGGGAGAACACTGAAGCTTTCTTT.

The chain recombines TRBV20-1 with TRBJ1-2, with 9 bases that match TRBD1. The J segment lost 5 bases and the V segment lost 3 bases, leaving 1 base of the junction unmatched. The CDR3 has 12 amino acids. From germline, CDR1 is DFQATT and CDR2 SNEGSKA (reference sequence). DNA for the CDR3: TGCAGTGCTAGCGACAGGGGGTATGGCTACACCTTC. This encodes CSASDRGYGYTF.

The V gene is TRBV2, the J gene TRBJ1-2; D is uncertain. The V end was cut by 7 bases, the J end by 4 bases, with 10 bases between. The CDR3 loop spans 12 amino acids. From germline, CDR1 is SNHLY and CDR2 FYNNEI. Here the CDR3 reads CASTVNVYGYTF. CDR3 coding DNA: TGTGCCAGCACCGTTAACGTCTATGGCTACACCTTC.

V and J are TRBV9 and TRBJ2-3, with 7 positions matching TRBD2. Looked up from germline, CDR1 is SGDLS and CDR2 is YYNGEE. The CDR3 loop spans 17 amino acids. V shed 2 bases and J 2 bases; nucleotides not matched to a gene: 11. The CDR3, as DNA: TGTGCCAGCAGCGTCCCGGCTAGCGGAGGATACACAGATACGCAGTATTTT. Amino acid sequence: CASSVPASGGYTDTQYF.

A few counts support this clonotype. V usage is TRBV19 and J usage is TRBJ2-7, with D tentatively TRBD1 (5 bases). The ends were cut back, 0 bases at V and 3 bases at J, with 12 bases in the middle. This CDR3 is built from 15 residues. Germline CDR1 and CDR2: LNHDA and SQIVND (reference sequence). The CDR3 loop reads CASSIDPQGFYEQYF. CDR3 in DNA: TGTGCCAGTAGTATAGATCCCCAGGGATTCTACGAGCAGTACTTC.

This clonotype was recorded at least ten times. V and J are TRBV2 and TRBJ1-1; TRBD1 might be the D (6 bases). V was pared by 5 bases and J by 4 bases, with 17 bases between. There are 15 residues in the CDR3. From germline, CDR1 is SNHLY and CDR2 FYNNEI. CDR3 region: CASSLYGGEVTEAFF. CDR3 nucleotide sequence: TGTGCCAGCAGTCTCTACGGGGGCGAGGTCACTGAAGCTTTCTTT.

The sample holds one count of this clonotype. The CDR3 carries no conserved terminal phenylalanine or tryptophan, so it likely arises from a read error. V usage is TRBV27 and J usage is TRBJ2-7, with D perhaps matching TRBD1 or TRBD2 (5 bases each). The CDR3 covers 13 residues. Germline values: CDR1 MNHEY, CDR2 SMNVEV (reference sequence). Trimming removed 2 bases at V and 2 bases at J, with 7 bases between. Here the CDR3 reads CASSLVGAYEQYS. The CDR3 nucleotides read TGTGCCAGCAGTTTAGTGGGGGCCTACGAGCAGTACTCC.